A selection of T cell receptor beta chains follows, all from one sample in a study of blood T cell repertoires in COVID-19. Some clones are missing from TCRdb's copy, which holds only in-frame ones; the method was immunoSEQ multiplex PCR. This table holds roughly 110,000 clones, 65% to 85% found once. The specimen sequenced was peripheral blood. These receptors originate from a man aged 50 or older with acute or convalescent COVID-19. The CDR3 runs from the conserved cysteine through the conserved F or W. The D gene is left open where the match is weak. Clone size is not always given. Where it is, it says once, few, many or a class for expanded clones.

D	V	size	J	CDR3	DNA
TRBD1	TRBV18	NA	TRBJ1-6	CASSRGQGAYNSPLHF	TGTGCCAGCTCACGGGGACAGGGGGCATATAATTCACCCCTCCACTTT
TRBD1	TRBV18	NA	TRBJ1-2	CASSQLPPGQSPYTF	TGTGCCAGCTCACAATTGCCCCCGGGACAGTCACCCTACACCTTC
NA	TRBV19	NA	TRBJ2-1	CASSIGGLFYQTNEQFF	TGTGCCAGTAGTATCGGCGGGCTATTCTACCAAACCAATGAGCAGTTCTTC
NA	TRBV12-3/TRBV12-4	NA	TRBJ1-5	CASSFSNNQPQHF	TGTGCCAGCAGTTTTAGTAACAATCAGCCCCAGCATTTT
TRBD1	TRBV27	NA	TRBJ1-2	CASSWAGGSYGYTF	TGTGCCAGCAGTTGGGCAGGGGGAAGCTATGGCTACACCTTC
NA	TRBV6-5	NA	TRBJ2-7	CASRIILTRFDEQYF	TGTGCCAGCAGAATCATCCTGACTAGATTCGACGAGCAGTACTTC
NA	TRBV6-5	once	TRBJ1-5	CASCTGASNQPQHF	TGTGCCAGCTGTACAGGAGCCTCCAATCAGCCCCAGCATTTT
NA	TRBV5-1	NA	TRBJ2-1	CASSFRGNDNEQFF	TGCGCCAGCAGCTTCAGGGGTAATGACAATGAGCAGTTCTTC
TRBD2	TRBV5-1	NA	TRBJ2-1	CASRPGLAAYNEQFF	TGCGCCAGCAGACCGGGACTAGCGGCTTACAATGAGCAGTTCTTC
TRBD1	TRBV2	NA	TRBJ2-7	CASGTGAEQYF	TGTGCCAGCGGAACAGGGGCCGAGCAGTACTTC
NA	TRBV6-6	NA	TRBJ1-1	CASSRGDPSEAFF	TGTGCCAGCAGCAGGGGCGATCCCTCTGAAGCTTTCTTT
TRBD1	TRBV27	once	TRBJ2-2	CASSFDRVNTGELFF	TGTGCCAGCAGTTTCGACAGGGTAAACACCGGGGAGCTGTTTTTT
TRBD1	TRBV7-2	NA	TRBJ1-1	CASSYDRGYTEAFF	TGTGCCAGCAGCTACGACAGGGGCTACACTGAAGCTTTCTTT
TRBD1	TRBV5-4	NA	TRBJ2-7	CASSLGDRGEQYF	TGTGCCAGCAGCTTGGGGGACAGGGGCGAGCAGTACTTC
NA	TRBV27	NA	TRBJ1-4	CASTPGGTNEKLFF	TGTGCCAGCACCCCCGGAGGAACTAATGAAAAACTGTTTTTT
NA	TRBV20-1	NA	TRBJ2-1	CSASRGNEQFF	TGCAGTGCTAGCAGGGGCAATGAGCAGTTCTTC
TRBD1	TRBV7-6	NA	TRBJ2-3	CASSYGQVDTDTQYF	TGTGCCAGCAGCTACGGACAGGTAGACACAGATACGCAGTATTTT
NA	TRBV28	once	TRBJ1-1	CASRTGKTGNTEAFF	TGTGCCAGCAGGACCGGTAAGACAGGGAACACTGAAGCTTTCTTT
TRBD1	TRBV28	NA	TRBJ1-1	CASRPRDRQNTEAFF	TGTGCCAGCAGACCCCGGGACAGGCAGAACACTGAAGCTTTCTTT
NA	TRBV6-1	few	TRBJ1-6	CASSESPGAPLHF	TGTGCCAGCAGTGAATCCCCGGGGGCACCCCTCCACTTT
NA	TRBV7-2	NA	TRBJ1-5	CASSLDSFSNQPQHF	TGTGCCAGCAGCTTAGATTCCTTCAGCAATCAGCCCCAGCATTTT
NA	TRBV10-2	NA	TRBJ2-4	CASSWRENIQYF	TGCGCCAGCAGCTGGAGGGAAAACATTCAGTACTTC
NA	TRBV5-5	few	TRBJ1-6	CASSLQSSYNSPLHF	TGTGCCAGCAGCTTACAGAGCTCCTATAATTCACCCCTCCACTTT
TRBD1	TRBV5-1	NA	TRBJ1-2	CASSWDRSDYGYTF	TGCGCCAGCAGCTGGGACAGATCGGACTATGGCTACACCTTC
TRBD2	TRBV28	NA	TRBJ2-1	CASSLRGGGAEYNEQFF	TGTGCCAGCAGTTTAAGAGGCGGGGGGGCCGAGTACAATGAGCAGTTCTTC